This T cell receptor beta chain is from a study of read filtering for tumor transcriptome and immune sequencing. Study in general: Per sample, TCR-region reads ranged about 3.5 to 11 million by IR-seq, roughly 80 to 1273 by RNA-seq.

Molecular barcoded adaptors covering alpha/delta and beta/gamma chains were used on 400 to 450 ng RNA. Using its own MiXCR run on the reads, TCRdb lists one record per CDR3 protein. The sample has fewer than 150,000 distinct CDR3 sequences; around 13% are singletons. At the time of active disease, bone marrow was collected from every patient. The TCR sequence derives from a donor at least 40 years old with multiple myeloma. The sample was a population of CD138-negative cells sorted from bone marrow.

The CDR3 protein is CASSLDGQGGFGYTF. In nucleotides, the CDR3 is TGCGCCAGCAGCTTGGATGGACAGGGAGGTTTTGGCTACACCTTC. The V gene is TRBV5-1, the J gene TRBJ1-2, with TRBD1 matching 8 bases. This CDR3 is built from 15 residues. Germline V gene lookup returns CDR1 SGHRS and CDR2 YFSETQ. The trim removed 0 bases at V and 7 bases at J, leaving 8 bases unmatched.